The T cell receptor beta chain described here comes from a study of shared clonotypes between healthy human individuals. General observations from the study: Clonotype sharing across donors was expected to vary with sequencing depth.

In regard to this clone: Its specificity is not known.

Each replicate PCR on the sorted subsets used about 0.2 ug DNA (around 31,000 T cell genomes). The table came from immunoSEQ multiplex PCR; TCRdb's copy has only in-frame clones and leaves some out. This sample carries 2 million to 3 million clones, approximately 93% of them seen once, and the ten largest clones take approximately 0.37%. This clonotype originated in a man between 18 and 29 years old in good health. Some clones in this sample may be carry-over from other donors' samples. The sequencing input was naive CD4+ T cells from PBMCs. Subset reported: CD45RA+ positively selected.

The CDR3 loop reads CASSGAGGPWNEQFF. CDR3 nucleotides: TGTGCCAGCAGTGGGGCGGGAGGCCCATGGAATGAGCAGTTCTTC. The chain is built from TRBV25-1 and TRBJ2-1; TRBD2 agrees at 8 bases. Germline-derived CDR1 and CDR2 are MGHDK and SYGVNS. With V trimmed by 4 bases and J by 7 bases, 9 bases remained unmatched. The CDR3 contains 15 residues.